A selection of T cell receptor beta chains follows, all from one sample in a study of cytomegalovirus exposure and HLA in healthy donors. Data came from immunoSEQ multiplex PCR; TCRdb stores just in-frame clones and leaves some out. Here the sample spans about 220,000 clones, over 70% being singletons. Sequenced sample: PBMCs. These receptors all come from a boy aged 2 to 9 in good health and CMV-seronegative. CDR3s include the opening cysteine and the closing phenylalanine or tryptophan. A D gene is named only where the DNA matches it firmly. Only some rows state a clone size, as once, few, many or a class for expanded clones.

V: TRBV23-1; size: -; J: TRBJ1-1; D: TRBD1; DNA: TGCGCCAGCAGAGAGAGGACAGGCGTGAACACTGAAGCTTTCTTT; CDR3: CASRERTGVNTEAFF
V: TRBV12-5; size: -; J: TRBJ1-1; D: -; DNA: TGTGCTAGTGGTCCTACCGGGACTTACACTGAAGCTTTCTTT; CDR3: CASGPTGTYTEAFF
V: TRBV5-1; size: -; J: TRBJ2-2; D: TRBD2; DNA: TGCGCCAGCAGCTATAGCGGGGGGAACACCGGGGAGCTGTTTTTT; CDR3: CASSYSGGNTGELFF
V: TRBV5-8; size: few; J: TRBJ2-7; D: -; DNA: TGTGCCAGCAGCTTCCAGGGATACGAGCAGTACTTC; CDR3: CASSFQGYEQYF
V: TRBV6-6; size: once; J: TRBJ1-1; D: TRBD1; DNA: TGTGCCAGCAGTCGGGACAGGGATAGTGAAGCTTTCTTT; CDR3: CASSRDRDSEAFF
V: TRBV6-5; size: few; J: TRBJ2-3; D: -; DNA: TGTGCCAGCAGTTCCGACACCTCCGGTAGCACAGATACGCAGTATTTT; CDR3: CASSSDTSGSTDTQYF
V: TRBV2; size: -; J: TRBJ1-1; D: -; DNA: TGTGCCAGCAGTGAACAGGGGAACACTGAAGCTTTCTTT; CDR3: CASSEQGNTEAFF
V: TRBV27; size: once; J: TRBJ1-2; D: TRBD1; DNA: TGTGCCAGCAGTTTCGGGGACAGGGGTTATGGCTACACCTTC; CDR3: CASSFGDRGYGYTF
V: TRBV9; size: -; J: TRBJ2-7; D: TRBD2; DNA: TGTGCCAGCAGCCCGCGTCGACTAGCGGGGGTCTACGAGCAGTACTTC; CDR3: CASSPRRLAGVYEQYF
V: TRBV7-9; size: -; J: TRBJ2-3; D: TRBD1; DNA: TGTTCCAGCAGCCCTATCGTAGACAGGGGGATAACAGATACGCAGTATTTT; CDR3: CSSSPIVDRGITDTQYF
V: TRBV2; size: -; J: TRBJ2-7; D: TRBD2; DNA: TGTGCCAGCAGGCTGACCGGGACTAGCGGGAGTGTTACCTACGAGCAGTACTTC; CDR3: CASRLTGTSGSVTYEQYF
V: TRBV13; size: -; J: TRBJ2-2; D: -; DNA: TGTGCCAGCAGCTTAACTAGGGTCGGGGAGCTGTTTTTT; CDR3: CASSLTRVGELFF
V: TRBV5-1; size: -; J: TRBJ2-7; D: -; DNA: TGCGCCAGCAGCTTGTCTTCCCTCCCGCAGTACTTC; CDR3: CASSLSSLPQYF
V: TRBV29-1; size: -; J: TRBJ2-1; D: TRBD2; DNA: TGCAGCGTTGAGTCACTAGCGGGTGCCCTTTCCTACAATGAGCAGTTCTTC; CDR3: CSVESLAGALSYNEQFF
V: TRBV10-3; size: -; J: TRBJ1-4; D: TRBD1; DNA: TGTGCCATCAGTGATACAGGGGGGATTAATGAAAAACTGTTTTTT; CDR3: CAISDTGGINEKLFF
V: TRBV7-6; size: -; J: TRBJ2-1; D: TRBD2; DNA: TGTGCCAGCAGCCCGCCCGGACTAGCGGGATCCAATGAGCAGTTCTTC; CDR3: CASSPPGLAGSNEQFF
V: TRBV7-9; size: once; J: TRBJ1-2; D: TRBD1; DNA: TGTGCCAGCAGCTACACAGGGGGCCTTGGTGGCTACACCTTC; CDR3: CASSYTGGLGGYTF
V: TRBV9; size: once; J: TRBJ2-1; D: -; DNA: TGTGCCAGCAGCGTAGACACATCCTACAATGAGCAGTTCTTC; CDR3: CASSVDTSYNEQFF
V: TRBV11-2; size: few; J: TRBJ2-7; D: TRBD1; DNA: TGTGCCAGCAGCTTATGGGACAGGCAACTATACGAGCAGTACTTC; CDR3: CASSLWDRQLYEQYF
V: TRBV2; size: -; J: TRBJ1-1; D: -; DNA: TGTGCCAGCAGTGAAGCGCTCGGAGAGGAAGCTTTCTTT; CDR3: CASSEALGEEAFF
V: TRBV25-1; size: -; J: TRBJ1-1; D: -; DNA: TGTGCCAGCAGAGAGGGTGGAGGGCTGGGCACTGAAGCTTTCTTT; CDR3: CASREGGGLGTEAFF
V: TRBV30; size: -; J: TRBJ1-2; D: TRBD1; DNA: TGTGCCTGGAGTGTATCAGGGGGCAGGGGGCATGGCTACACCTTC; CDR3: CAWSVSGGRGHGYTF
V: TRBV19; size: few; J: TRBJ1-1; D: -; DNA: TGTGCCAGTAGTGCGACAGGGAACACTGAAGCTTTCTTT; CDR3: CASSATGNTEAFF
V: TRBV19; size: few; J: TRBJ2-3; D: -; DNA: TGTGCCAGTAGTATAGACAGGGGCACAGATACGCAGTATTTT; CDR3: CASSIDRGTDTQYF
V: TRBV29-1; size: -; J: TRBJ1-1; D: TRBD1; DNA: TGCAGCGTTGAGGGGACAGGGGCAACCGAGAACACTGAAGCTTTCTTT; CDR3: CSVEGTGATENTEAFF
V: TRBV6-1; size: -; J: TRBJ1-1; D: -; DNA: TGTGCCAGCAGTGAAGCTCGGGGGGCCGGGACTGAAGCTTTCTTT; CDR3: CASSEARGAGTEAFF
V: TRBV6-4; size: -; J: TRBJ2-6; D: TRBD1; DNA: TGTGCCAGCAGTGCATTAGGGACAGGTCTTCCAATATCTGGGGCCAACGTCCTGACTTTC; CDR3: CASSALGTGLPISGANVLTF
V: TRBV27; size: -; J: TRBJ2-2; D: TRBD1; DNA: TGTGCCAGCAGTATAAGACAGGGGGTAAACACCGGGGAGCTGTTTTTT; CDR3: CASSIRQGVNTGELFF
V: TRBV27; size: -; J: TRBJ2-3; D: -; DNA: TGTGCCAGCACGGCGGGGTATGTCACAGATACGCAGTATTTT; CDR3: CASTAGYVTDTQYF
V: TRBV7-8; size: once; J: TRBJ2-5; D: -; DNA: TGTGCCAGCAGCCGCCCCAACGCTCCGCGGGAGACCCAGTACTTC; CDR3: CASSRPNAPRETQYF
V: TRBV6-1; size: -; J: TRBJ1-1; D: TRBD1; DNA: TGTGCCAGCAGGACAAAAACAGGGGCGGAAGCTTTCTTT; CDR3: CASRTKTGAEAFF
V: TRBV6-1; size: few; J: TRBJ2-7; D: TRBD1; DNA: TGTGCCAGCAGTGAAGTGGCAGGGGGAGCCTACGAGCAGTACTTC; CDR3: CASSEVAGGAYEQYF
V: TRBV29-1; size: -; J: TRBJ2-1; D: TRBD2; DNA: TGCAGCGTTGAAGATGTCGGACTAGCGGCTGCCAATGAGCAGTTCTTC; CDR3: CSVEDVGLAAANEQFF
V: TRBV5-1; size: few; J: TRBJ2-7; D: -; DNA: TGCGCCAGCAGCTTGGAGGCAGGGCGCGAGCAGTACTTC; CDR3: CASSLEAGREQYF
V: TRBV28; size: -; J: TRBJ1-1; D: -; DNA: TGTGCCAGCAGTTCGCAGGGCTGGGGGCGTAACACTGAAGCTTTCTTT; CDR3: CASSSQGWGRNTEAFF
V: TRBV5-1; size: -; J: TRBJ2-3; D: TRBD2; DNA: TGCGCCAGCAGTGAGCCCGGGAGGGGCACGCAGTATTTT; CDR3: CASSEPGRGTQYF
V: TRBV5-4; size: -; J: TRBJ1-2; D: TRBD1; DNA: TGTGCCAGCAGCCAAAGACAGGGGGCGGATGGCTACACCTTC; CDR3: CASSQRQGADGYTF
V: TRBV12-5; size: -; J: TRBJ1-4; D: -; DNA: TGTGCTAGTGGTGCCAAGGGGGATGTTAATGAAAAACTGTTTTTT; CDR3: CASGAKGDVNEKLFF
V: TRBV5-4; size: -; J: TRBJ2-5; D: TRBD2; DNA: TGTGCCAGCAGCCCTCCGGGACTAGCGGAGACCCAGTACTTC; CDR3: CASSPPGLAETQYF
V: TRBV27; size: -; J: TRBJ2-2; D: TRBD2; DNA: TGTGCCACCCGACGGGCGGGAGCGGGCGGGGAGCTGTTTTTT; CDR3: CATRRAGAGGELFF
V: TRBV5-5; size: -; J: TRBJ1-2; D: TRBD1; DNA: TGTGCCAGCAGACCAACAGGGGGTGACTATGGCTACACCTTC; CDR3: CASRPTGGDYGYTF
V: TRBV18; size: -; J: TRBJ2-7; D: -; DNA: TGTGCCAGCTCACCCGAGTACCGGGCCCAGGGAAAGTGGGGCTACGAGCAGTACTTC; CDR3: CASSPEYRAQGKWGYEQYF
V: TRBV2; size: -; J: TRBJ2-7; D: TRBD1; DNA: TGTGCCAGCGGGACAGTCTACGAGCAGTACTTC; CDR3: CASGTVYEQYF
V: TRBV19; size: -; J: TRBJ1-4; D: TRBD1; DNA: TGTGCCAGTAGTCCCAGGACAGGGAGGGGCGAAAAACTGTTTTTT; CDR3: CASSPRTGRGEKLFF
V: TRBV7-9; size: -; J: TRBJ2-1; D: TRBD2; DNA: TGTGCCAGCAGTGGAACTAGCGGCCTTTACAATGAGCAGTTCTTC; CDR3: CASSGTSGLYNEQFF
V: TRBV10-2; size: -; J: TRBJ2-3; D: TRBD2; DNA: TGCGCCAGCAGTGAGCTAGCGGGGGGGCGTACGCAGTATTTT; CDR3: CASSELAGGRTQYF
V: TRBV5-4; size: -; J: TRBJ1-2; D: -; DNA: TGTGCCAGCAGCTTGGACCTCGGGGGCTACACCTTC; CDR3: CASSLDLGGYTF
V: TRBV6-5; size: -; J: TRBJ1-5; D: -; DNA: TGTGCCAGCAGTGAATTACGGAGCAATCAGCCCCAGCATTTT; CDR3: CASSELRSNQPQHF
V: TRBV30; size: -; J: TRBJ1-5; D: -; DNA: TGTGCCTGGAGCAGGGAATCCCTAAGAGATCAGCCCCAGCATTTT; CDR3: CAWSRESLRDQPQHF
V: TRBV20-1; size: -; J: TRBJ2-1; D: -; DNA: TGCAGTGCTAGCGACAATGAGCAGTTCTTC; CDR3: CSASDNEQFF
V: TRBV15; size: -; J: TRBJ1-1; D: -; DNA: TGTGCCACCAGCAGAGGCAGGGGCAAGGGTGAAGCTTTCTTT; CDR3: CATSRGRGKGEAFF
V: TRBV12-5; size: few; J: TRBJ2-3; D: TRBD1; DNA: TGTGCTAGTGGACCGCCGGGACAGGGTACAGATACGCAGTATTTT; CDR3: CASGPPGQGTDTQYF
V: TRBV4-1; size: -; J: TRBJ1-2; D: -; DNA: TGCGCCAGCAGCCAAGATGGAGCCCATATTAGGGGCTACACCTTC; CDR3: CASSQDGAHIRGYTF
V: TRBV11-2; size: -; J: TRBJ2-6; D: -; DNA: TGTGCCAGCAGCATTAATAACTCTGGGGCCAACGTCCTGACTTTC; CDR3: CASSINNSGANVLTF
V: TRBV28; size: once; J: TRBJ2-7; D: -; DNA: TGTGCCAGCAGTTCCCGAGGACGGGTACGGGGTCAGCAGTACTTC; CDR3: CASSSRGRVRGQQYF
V: TRBV4-2; size: -; J: TRBJ2-7; D: -; DNA: TGTGCCAGCAGCCAAGGACTCTTCTACGAGCAGTACTTC; CDR3: CASSQGLFYEQYF
V: TRBV5-5; size: -; J: TRBJ1-1; D: TRBD1; DNA: TGTGCCAGCAGCCCCGGGACAGGTGAAGCTTTCTTT; CDR3: CASSPGTGEAFF
V: TRBV19; size: -; J: TRBJ2-2; D: TRBD1; DNA: TGTGCCGGAAAGACAGGGGTCAACACCGGGGAGCTGTTTTTT; CDR3: CAGKTGVNTGELFF